This T cell receptor beta chain originates from a study of blood T cell repertoires in COVID-19. Study background: Acute and convalescent COVID-19 samples came from the United States, Italy and Spain. PBMCs, B-cell-depleted T cells, or T cells provided the cDNA or gDNA that made up the material.

Data came from immunoSEQ multiplex PCR; TCRdb stores just in-frame clones and leaves some out. Of about 170,000 clones listed, 65% to 85% are singletons. This CDR3 is built from 15 residues. V lost 1 base and J lost 3; bases outside the gene matches: 1. Germline-derived CDR1 and CDR2 are SGHTA and FQGNSA. The chain is built from TRBV7-2 and TRBJ2-1; 9 positions agree with TRBD2. This TCR was recovered from a woman between 70 and 85 years old who had recovered from COVID-19. The sequencing sample was made of peripheral blood. CDR3 protein: CASSLGLAVYNEQFF. In DNA, the CDR3 is TGTGCCAGCAGCTTAGGACTAGCGGTCTACAATGAGCAGTTCTTC.